Below are 3 T cell receptor beta chains sequenced from a single sample in a study of T cells in Graves' hyperthyroidism and ophthalmopathy. Template material for amplifying TCR beta CDR3 regions consisted of RNA transcripts. HTBI primers were employed in a first-round RT-PCR of the TCR CDR3. MiXCR, applied by TCRdb to the multiplex PCR reads, yields one record per CDR3 protein. The table has hundreds of thousands of distinct CDR3 sequences, around 16% seen once. The sequencing input was blood. The receptors come from a woman aged 18-30 years with Graves' hyperthyroidism.

This sequence joins TRBV9 and TRBJ1-2; 9 bases agree with TRBD1. Per germline, CDR1 SGDLS and CDR2 YYNGEE. This CDR3 region has 15 residues. The V gene end was trimmed by 6 bases and the J gene end by 4 bases; junction bases not matched to a gene: 10. In DNA, the CDR3 is TGTGCCAGCAATACGCCTGACAGGGGGGTCTATGGCTACACCTTC. It codes for CASNTPDRGVYGYTF.

This clonotype was picked up many times. The gene calls are TRBV12-3 or TRBV12-4 and TRBJ2-1, with TRBD2 identical over 8 bases. The V segment lost 1 base and the J segment 9 bases; nucleotides outside the gene matches: 5. This CDR3 is built from 14 residues. The CDR3 reads CASSLDGRAGEQFF. DNA for the CDR3: TGTGCCAGCAGTTTAGACGGGAGGGCTGGTGAGCAGTTCTTC.

This clonotype was found a few times. The chain is built from TRBV6-1 and TRBJ2-4; no firm D call. Germline assignment: CDR1 MNHNS and CDR2 SASEGT. Trimming took 1 base from V and 1 from J, leaving 11 bases between them. CDR3 length: 16 residues. In DNA form, the CDR3 reads TGTGCCAGCAGTGAAGAGCAGGCCTACGCCAAAAACATTCAGTACTTC. Protein: CASSEEQAYAKNIQYF.